This is a list of T cell receptor beta chains from one sample in a study of T cells in Graves' hyperthyroidism and ophthalmopathy. TCRdb used MiXCR to reprocess the multiplex PCR reads, holding one entry per CDR3 protein. The sample has roughly 700,000 distinct CDR3 sequences, around 15% seen once. Sequenced sample: blood. These TCRs come from a woman aged 18-29 years with Graves' hyperthyroidism. CDR3s include the opening cysteine and the closing phenylalanine or tryptophan. The D gene is left open where the match is weak. Where a row states a size, it is once, few, many or the class of an expanded clone; other rows omit it.

clone size,V gene,J gene,D gene,CDR3 protein,CDR3 DNA
few,TRBV28,TRBJ2-2,-,CASRSRGSYTGELFF,TGTGCCAGCAGATCCCGGGGGAGCTACACCGGGGAGCTGTTTTTT
many,TRBV12-3/TRBV12-4,TRBJ2-1,TRBD2,CASSHGTSGDNEQFF,TGTGCCAGCAGTCACGGGACTAGCGGAGACAATGAGCAGTTCTTC
-,TRBV15,TRBJ2-1,-,CATSRDRQGMRNEQFF,TGTGCCACCAGCAGAGATCGGCAGGGGATGAGGAATGAGCAGTTCTTC
few,TRBV27,TRBJ2-1,TRBD1,CASSLGTGLFLNEQFF,TGTGCCAGCAGTTTAGGGACAGGCCTGTTCCTCAATGAGCAGTTCTTC
few,TRBV6-1,TRBJ2-7,TRBD1,CASRPDRGSAYEQYF,TGTGCCAGCAGACCAGACAGGGGATCGGCCTACGAGCAGTACTTC
many,TRBV7-2,TRBJ2-2,TRBD1,CASSQDRGRVTGELFF,TGTGCCAGCAGCCAAGACAGGGGGCGGGTCACCGGGGAGCTGTTTTTT
many,TRBV5-6,TRBJ2-5,TRBD2,CASSLSGNRETQYF,TGTGCCAGCAGCCTGAGCGGGAATCGAGAGACCCAGTACTTC
-,TRBV10-3,TRBJ2-3,-,CAISEMPTSFGTDTQYF,TGTGCCATCAGTGAAATGCCGACCTCCTTTGGTACAGATACGCAGTATTTT
-,TRBV19,TRBJ1-1,-,CASSMGRRGRRTEAFF,TGTGCCAGTAGTATGGGCCGCCGGGGGCGCCGCACTGAAGCTTTCTTT
many,TRBV28,TRBJ2-2,-,CASSTVVGAGELFF,TGTGCCAGCAGCACCGTGGTGGGGGCCGGGGAGCTGTTTTTT
many,TRBV7-2,TRBJ1-5,-,CASSLEEGGNQPQHF,TGTGCCAGCAGCTTAGAGGAGGGGGGCAATCAGCCCCAGCATTTT
few,TRBV27,TRBJ2-1,-,CASSLWEGGDEQFF,TGTGCCAGCAGTTTATGGGAAGGGGGAGATGAGCAGTTCTTC
few,TRBV5-6,TRBJ2-2,-,CASSLGARNTGELFF,TGTGCCAGCAGCTTGGGCGCTAGAAACACCGGGGAGCTGTTTTTT
many,TRBV5-1,TRBJ2-1,TRBD2,CASSRTSDSYNEQFF,TGCGCCAGCAGTAGGACTAGTGATTCCTACAATGAGCAGTTCTTC
many,TRBV28,TRBJ1-2,-,CASSEQDLRLYGYTF,TGTGCCAGCAGCGAACAAGACTTGAGGCTCTATGGCTACACCTTC
many,TRBV12-3/TRBV12-4,TRBJ2-1,-,CASSLRGGVSYNEQFF,TGTGCCAGCAGTTTAAGGGGGGGAGTTTCCTACAATGAGCAGTTCTTC
-,TRBV7-9,TRBJ2-7,TRBD2,CASSPSGARSYEQYF,TGTGCCAGCAGCCCGAGCGGGGCGCGGAGCTACGAGCAGTACTTC
-,TRBV7-9,TRBJ2-7,-,CASSLGLARAYEQYF,TGTGCCAGCAGCTTGGGGCTAGCGAGAGCCTACGAGCAGTACTTC
many,TRBV28,TRBJ2-7,TRBD2,CASSPGLAGDFAYEQYF,TGTGCCAGCAGTCCGGGACTAGCGGGAGATTTTGCCTACGAGCAGTACTTC
many,TRBV12-3/TRBV12-4,TRBJ2-2,-,CASSLWPGDTGELFF,TGTGCCAGCAGTTTATGGCCGGGGGACACCGGGGAGCTGTTTTTT
-,TRBV12-3/TRBV12-4,TRBJ2-7,TRBD2,CASRSGSSGDYEQYF,TGTGCCAGCCGATCTGGGAGTAGCGGGGACTACGAGCAGTACTTC
many,TRBV27,TRBJ2-1,TRBD2,CASSLRGTSGTYNEQFF,TGTGCCAGCAGTTTAAGGGGGACTAGCGGGACCTACAATGAGCAGTTCTTC
few,TRBV11-3,TRBJ2-2,-,CASSLGLGSANTGELFF,TGTGCCAGCAGCTTAGGATTGGGGAGTGCGAACACCGGGGAGCTGTTTTTT
many,TRBV20-1,TRBJ2-5,-,CSARGVAAKTAKETQYF,TGCAGTGCTAGGGGGGTAGCGGCGAAAACTGCTAAAGAGACCCAGTACTTC
many,TRBV12-3/TRBV12-4,TRBJ2-7,TRBD2,CASSLGLAAPYEQYF,TGTGCCAGCAGTCTGGGACTAGCGGCACCCTACGAGCAGTACTTC
many,TRBV7-8,TRBJ2-3,-,CASSRRKNLGDLRVDTQYF,TGTGCCAGCAGCCGTAGAAAGAATTTAGGGGACCTCAGGGTTGATACGCAGTATTTT
-,TRBV4-3,TRBJ2-1,TRBD2,CASRKGYSGSGIEQFF,TGCGCCAGCAGGAAGGGGTATAGCGGGAGCGGAATTGAGCAGTTCTTC
many,TRBV20-1,TRBJ2-1,TRBD2,CSALILAGSSYNEQFF,TGCAGTGCTCTGATTCTAGCGGGAAGCTCCTACAATGAGCAGTTCTTC
many,TRBV7-9,TRBJ2-2,TRBD2,CASSPRPGTSLDTGELFF,TGTGCCAGCAGCCCCCGTCCCGGGACTAGTTTGGACACCGGGGAGCTGTTTTTT
-,TRBV12-3/TRBV12-4,TRBJ2-2,-,CASSFRNMGDTGELFF,TGTGCCAGCAGTTTCCGTAATATGGGGGACACCGGGGAGCTGTTTTTT
few,TRBV28,TRBJ1-5,-,CASSLSGVNQPQHF,TGTGCCAGCAGTTTATCGGGTGTGAATCAGCCCCAGCATTTT
-,TRBV20-1,TRBJ2-5,-,CSARGLPGTQYF,TGCAGTGCTAGAGGCCTGCCTGGGACCCAGTACTTC
few,TRBV29-1,TRBJ1-5,-,CSVRDAMGQPQHF,TGCAGCGTTCGGGACGCCATGGGTCAGCCCCAGCATTTT
many,TRBV6-2/TRBV6-3,TRBJ2-5,-,CASSSWTEQETQYF,TGTGCCAGCAGTTCTTGGACAGAGCAAGAGACCCAGTACTTC